This T cell receptor beta chain originates from a study of T cell changes during pregnancy in multiple sclerosis. This CDR3 is built from 18 residues. Per germline, CDR1 MDHEN and CDR2 SYDVKM. Losses at the gene ends were 4 bases for V and 5 bases for J; bases not matched to a gene: 15. Data came from immunoSEQ multiplex PCR; TCRdb stores just in-frame clones and leaves some out. Counted here are some 74,000 clones, approximately 92% occurring once; the ten biggest clones make up less than 2.5%. Material: peripheral blood, obtained before pregnancy. V gene TRBV28 combines with J gene TRBJ2-5; the match to TRBD2 covers 11 bases. The TCR sequence derives from a female donor with multiple sclerosis, enrolled in a pregnancy study. The CDR3 spells CASSSQPRLAGPIETQYF. DNA for the CDR3: TGTGCCAGCAGTTCCCAACCCCGACTAGCGGGACCCATTGAGACCCAGTACTTC.